A single sample gave rise to the 31 T cell receptor beta chains below, sequenced in a study of beta chain features in type 1 diabetes. The isolated RNA, all of it, was reverse transcribed, so expressed TCRB transcripts were what got sequenced. Produced via immunoSEQ multiplex PCR; TCRdb's table is partial and in-frame only. The sample carries around 300,000 clones, 14% recorded once. Source material: central memory CD4+ T cells from blood. The receptors here all came from a man aged 25-45 years in good health.

The rearrangement uses TRBV6-5 and TRBJ1-3; D is uncertain. V was pared by 6 bases and J by 0 bases, with 9 bases between. The CDR3 runs 14 residues. The germline V gene has CDR1 MNHEY and CDR2 SVGAGI. The CDR3 DNA reads as TGTGCCAGCAGCCCCAGCCGCTCTGGAAACACCATATATTTT. It specifies CASSPSRSGNTIYF.

V and J are TRBV5-6 and TRBJ2-6, with 9 bases identical to TRBD1. CDR1 and CDR2 (germline): SGHDT, YYEEEE. The V gene end was trimmed by 2 bases and the J gene end by 6 bases; junction bases not matched to a gene: 6. The CDR3 runs 16 residues. The CDR3: CASSLPGQGAANVLTF. CDR3 in DNA: TGTGCCAGCAGCTTACCGGGACAGGGTGCGGCCAACGTCCTGACTTTC.

This chain uses TRBV5-7 with TRBJ2-5; TRBD2 might be the D (5 bases). TRBV5-7 is given ORF status, its function remaining uncertain. This CDR3 region has 18 residues. The V gene lost 0 bases and the J gene lost 4 bases, with 22 bases spanning the gap. CDR3 DNA: TGTGCCAGCAGCTTGGAATGTGTGAGGGTTTCCCTAGTAGAGACCCAGTACTTC. Translated: CASSLECVRVSLVETQYF.

In this sample, this clone turned up a few times. The genes are TRBV13 and TRBJ1-1, with D perhaps matching TRBD1 (5 bases). Per the germline V gene, CDR1 is PRHDT and CDR2 is FYEKMQ (reference sequence). The CDR3 consists of 16 residues. Trimming pared 8 bases from V and 6 bases from J, leaving 25 bases between. DNA for the CDR3: TGTGCCAGCTCCCCCCCAACGGGCCAGGGCAAGGCTGAAGCTTTCTTT. Translated, it gives CASSPPTGQGKAEAFF. Full variable domain (outside the CDR3, taken from reference TRBV13 and TRBJ1-1): AAGVIQSPRHLIKEKRETATLKCYPIPRHDTVYWYQQGPGQDPQFLISFYEKMQSDKGSIPDRFSAQQFSDYHSELNMSSLELGDSALYFCASSPPTGQGKAEAFFGQGTRLTVV.

This chain joins TRBV12-5 and TRBJ2-5; D unresolved. Germline loops: CDR1 LGHNT, CDR2 FRNRAP. The CDR3 is 11 amino acids. V was clipped by 5 bases and J by 5 bases, with 6 bases between them. The CDR3 bases are TGTGCTAGTGGTGTCGGGGAGACCCAGTACTTC. Residues: CASGVGETQYF.

This clone was observed a handful of times. The rearrangement uses TRBV11-3 and TRBJ2-5; 7 positions agree with TRBD1. The CDR3 runs to 15 residues. V lost 4 bases, J lost 5 bases, and 10 bases stayed unmatched. Germline loops: CDR1 SGHNT, CDR2 YENEEA. CDR3 coding DNA: TGTGCCAGCAGCTCGAGACAGGGTGTCGGGGAGACCCAGTACTTC. It yields the protein CASSSRQGVGETQYF. The variable domain in full, completed from reference TRBV11-3 and TRBJ2-5, reads EAGVVQSPRYKIIEKKQPVAFWCNPISGHNTLYWYLQNLGQGPELLIRYENEEAVDDSQLPKDRFSAERLKGVDSTLKIQPAELGDSAVYLCASSSRQGVGETQYFGPGTRLLVL.

The V and J genes are TRBV25-1 and TRBJ2-1, with D perhaps TRBD2 (5 bases). Trimming removed 6 bases from V and 0 bases from J, with 18 bases in between. Per germline, CDR1 MGHDK and CDR2 SYGVNS. This CDR3 comprises 17 residues. CDR3 sequence reads: CASRGNSAVSSYNEQFF. The CDR3 bases are TGTGCCAGCAGAGGGAACTCAGCGGTGAGCTCCTACAATGAGCAGTTCTTC.

The chain is built from TRBV29-1 and TRBJ1-1; D unresolved. Germline loops: CDR1 SQVTM, CDR2 ANQGSEA. This CDR3 has 11 residues. Trimming pared 7 bases from V and 11 bases from J, leaving 17 bases between. CDR3 loop: CSALEGLRAFF. The CDR3 DNA follows: TGCAGCGCTCTGGAGGGTTTGCGGGCTTTCTTT.

The chain combines TRBV28 with TRBJ1-2, with 8 bases lining up with TRBD1. Losses at the gene ends were 7 bases for V and 1 base for J; bases not matched to a gene: 11. The CDR3 is 16 amino acids. CDR1 is MDHEN, CDR2 SYDVKM, per germline. The CDR3 region is CASINLRTGNNYGYTF. For the CDR3, the DNA is TGTGCCAGCATTAATCTCCGGACAGGGAATAACTATGGCTACACCTTC.

As to this clone: Compared with germline, one end of the junction differs, possibly owing to a read error. The chain uses TRBV10-3 and TRBJ1-4; D is perhaps TRBD1 (6 bases). CDR3 length equals 14 residues. Germline CDR1 ENHRY, CDR2 SYGVKD. The CDR3 spells CASSQPTGNEKLFF. CDR3 sequence (DNA): TGTGCCAGCAGTCAACCGACAGGAAATGAAAAACTGTTTTTT.

This clone was recorded a few times. The chain employs TRBV2 and TRBJ2-3; perhaps TRBD1 as D (5 bases). This CDR3 contains 12 residues. Germline assignment: CDR1 SNHLY and CDR2 FYNNEI. V was shortened by 4 bases and J by 6 bases, with 8 bases between the two germline ends. The CDR3 region is CASSGAGDTQYF. As DNA, the CDR3 is TGTGCCAGCAGTGGGGCAGGGGATACGCAGTATTTT. Complete variable domain (other parts from reference TRBV2 and TRBJ2-3): EPEVTQTPSHQVTQMGQEVILRCVPISNHLYFYWYRQILGQKVEFLVSFYNNEISEKSEIFDDQFSVERPDGSNFTLKIRSTKLEDSAMYFCASSGAGDTQYFGPGTRLTVL.

The chain joins TRBV18 to TRBJ1-5; no firm D call. The CDR3 has 12 residues. The V end was cut by 3 bases, the J end by 9 bases, with 9 bases between. In germline, CDR1 is KGHSH, CDR2 LQKENI. The DNA for the CDR3 is TGTGCCAGCTCACCGAGAGGTGGGCCCCAGCATTTT. Its protein product is CASSPRGGPQHF. The full variable domain, in which reference TRBV18 and TRBJ1-5 provide the parts outside the CDR3, is NAGVMQNPRHLVRRRGQEARLRCSPMKGHSHVYWYRQLPEEGLKFMVYLQKENIIDESGMPKERFSAEFPKEGPSILRIQQVVRGDSAAYFCASSPRGGPQHFGDGTRLSIL.

The V call is TRBV27, the J call TRBJ2-7, with TRBD2 matching 10 bases. The CDR3 is 16 amino acids. V lost 5 bases, J lost 4 bases, and 11 bases stayed unmatched. Germline values: CDR1 MNHEY, CDR2 SMNVEV (reference sequence). The CDR3 region is CASSPKFSGGTYEQYF. The CDR3 DNA reads as TGTGCCAGCAGTCCAAAATTTAGCGGGGGGACGTACGAGCAGTACTTC.

The gene calls are TRBV27 and TRBJ2-7, with D unclear. Germline V CDR1 and CDR2: MNHEY, SMNVEV (reference sequence). The CDR3 runs to 13 residues. The ends were cut back, 3 bases at V and 4 bases at J, with 10 bases in the middle. The DNA of the CDR3 is TGTGCCAGCAGTTTGCGGCAGAGATACGAGCAGTACTTC. It codes for CASSLRQRYEQYF.

In this sample, this clone turned up a few times. The chain employs TRBV7-9 and TRBJ1-2, with TRBD1 as a possible D gene (6 bases). The V gene lost 7 bases and the J gene lost 4 bases, with 10 bases spanning the gap. Germline V gene lookup returns CDR1 SEHNR and CDR2 FQNEAQ (reference sequence). This CDR3 spans 12 amino acids. CDR3 sequence reads: CASNGGLYGYTF. The CDR3 DNA sequence: TGTGCCAGCAACGGGGGGCTCTATGGCTACACCTTC. The entire variable domain, with the rest obtained from reference TRBV7-9 and TRBJ1-2, is as follows: DTGVSQNPRHKITKRGQNVTFRCDPISEHNRLYWYRQTLGQGPEFLTYFQNEAQLEKSRLLSDRFSAERPKGSFSTLEIQRTEQGDSAMYLCASNGGLYGYTFGSGTRLTVV.

This chain links TRBV2 with TRBJ2-5; TRBD2 aligns across 8 bases. CDR1 and CDR2 (germline): SNHLY, FYNNEI. The length of the CDR3 is 15 residues. Losses at the gene ends were 7 bases for V and 4 bases for J; bases not matched to a gene: 11. The CDR3 sequence is CASTKGGGRGETQYF. In nucleotides, the CDR3 is TGTGCCAGCACCAAAGGCGGGGGGCGTGGAGAGACCCAGTACTTC.

The rearrangement uses TRBV5-4 and TRBJ2-3; maybe TRBD1 (5 bases). Trimming removed 5 bases at V and 2 bases at J, with 12 bases between. CDR1 and CDR2 (germline): SGHNT, YYREEE (reference sequence). The CDR3 sequence is 14 residues long. CDR3 loop: CASRPTGYTDTQYF. The DNA of the CDR3 is TGTGCCAGCAGACCAACAGGATACACAGATACGCAGTATTTT.

J is TRBJ2-3 and V is TRBV9; no firm D call. The CDR3 is 19 residues long. The germline CDR1 and CDR2 sequences are SGDLS and YYNGEE. The V end was cut by 0 bases, the J end by 6 bases, with 26 bases between. CDR3 sequence reads: CASSVVPTVVQEGLDTQYF. Written as DNA, the CDR3 is TGTGCCAGCAGCGTAGTTCCCACCGTCGTGCAGGAAGGTTTGGATACGCAGTATTTT.

In this sample, this clone turned up a few times. The V call is TRBV2, the J call TRBJ1-5; D gene uncertain. From germline, CDR1 is SNHLY and CDR2 FYNNEI. The CDR3 contains 16 residues. Trimming took off 6 bases at V and 4 bases at J, with 19 bases between the two ends. The CDR3 protein is CASRKLKDGLNQPQHF. CDR3 DNA: TGTGCCAGCAGAAAACTAAAGGACGGCTTAAATCAGCCCCAGCATTTT.

This clone was observed a handful of times. The chain links TRBV5-8 to TRBJ1-1; D remains ambiguous. The CDR3 has 13 amino acids. In germline, CDR1 is SGHTS, CDR2 YDEGEE. V lost 4 bases, J lost 1 base, and 8 bases lay in between. CDR3 bases: TGTGCCAGCAGCCGTACTCCGAACACTGAAGCTTTCTTT. This sequence encodes CASSRTPNTEAFF.

This clone was recorded many times. V and J are TRBV7-2 and TRBJ2-6, with TRBD2 as a possible D gene (5 bases). The CDR3 length is 16 residues. V was trimmed by 2 bases and J by 0 bases, leaving 8 bases between them. In germline, CDR1 is SGHTA, CDR2 FQGNSA. The CDR3 spells CASSLFGGSGANVLTF. The DNA of the CDR3 is TGTGCCAGCAGCTTATTCGGAGGCTCTGGGGCCAACGTCCTGACTTTC.

In its sample, this clone was seen many times. The V and J genes are TRBV5-6 and TRBJ2-1; perhaps D is TRBD1 or TRBD2 (5 bases each). The CDR3 consists of 14 residues. V shed 1 base and J shed 6 bases, with 11 bases lying between them. CDR1 SGHDT and CDR2 YYEEEE come from the germline V gene. The CDR3 DNA reads TGTGCCAGCAGCTTGCTCGGGGACCGCAATGAGCAGTTCTTC. It is translated as CASSLLGDRNEQFF.

Note on this clone: Other DNA sequences in the sample encode the same CDR3. The genes are TRBV10-3 and TRBJ2-1; unclear D gene. V lost 6 bases and J 0 bases, leaving 12 bases between the germline ends. CDR1 and CDR2 from the germline V gene are ENHRY and SYGVKD. This CDR3 region has 15 residues. CDR3 in amino acids: CAIREDGSSYNEQFF. The CDR3 nucleotides read TGTGCCATCAGGGAAGACGGCAGCTCCTACAATGAGCAGTTCTTC.

This clone appeared a few times. The gene calls are TRBV19 and TRBJ1-5; unclear D gene. The CDR3 totals 16 residues. The ends were cut back, 2 bases at V and 4 bases at J, with 15 bases in the middle. The germline V gene has CDR1 LNHDA and CDR2 SQIVND (reference sequence). The CDR3 here is CASSIYGTAPNQPQHF. The DNA of the CDR3 is TGTGCCAGTAGTATATACGGAACAGCCCCTAATCAGCCCCAGCATTTT.

The rearrangement joins TRBV7-3 to TRBJ2-1, with no clear D. Between the trimmed V and J ends, which lost 5 bases and 1 base, there was a span of 9 bases. The CDR3 extends over 14 amino acids. Germline V gives CDR1 SGHTA, CDR2 FQGTGA. This CDR3 is CASSRAGSYNEQFF. CDR3 nucleotide sequence: TGTGCCAGCAGCAGAGCTGGGTCCTACAATGAGCAGTTCTTC.

This clone was seen a few times. CDR3 nucleotides: TGTGCCAGCAGGCTAGGAGTACTCTACAATGAGCAGTTCTTC. Its translation is CASRLGVLYNEQFF. The chain is built from TRBV6-5 and TRBJ2-1; D is ambiguous. Germline CDR1 MNHEY, CDR2 SVGAGI. Trimming cost V 6 bases and J 3 bases, with 12 bases left between them. This CDR3 spans 14 amino acids.

This clone has more than one count but fewer than ten. J is TRBJ1-1 and V is TRBV7-9; D unresolved. CDR3 length: 12 residues. With 5 bases removed from V and 3 bases from J, the gap between germline ends came to 7 bases. The germline V gene encodes CDR1 SEHNR and CDR2 FQNEAQ (reference sequence). CDR3 region: CASSEGDTEAFF. DNA of the CDR3: TGTGCCAGCAGCGAGGGAGACACTGAAGCTTTCTTT.

This clone was observed a handful of times. The same CDR3 is also encoded by other DNA sequences in this sample. The J gene is TRBJ2-5, the V gene TRBV7-7; D gene ambiguous. The length of the CDR3 is 11 residues. V was trimmed by 2 bases and J by 4 bases, leaving 2 bases between them. CDR1 and CDR2 from the germline V gene are SSHAT and FNYEAQ (reference sequence). The CDR3 region has the DNA TGTGCCAGCAGCTTATCAGAGACCCAGTACTTC. Translating it yields CASSLSETQYF.

The J gene is TRBJ2-2, the V gene TRBV28; D not resolved. CDR1 and CDR2 (germline): MDHEN, SYDVKM. V shed 8 bases and J shed 1 base, with 14 bases lying between them. CDR3 size: 15 residues. Written as DNA, the CDR3 is TGTGCCAGCGGTGGGTTGCCCCGGAACACCGGGGAGCTGTTTTTT. This codes for CASGGLPRNTGELFF.

The chain links TRBV9 to TRBJ1-3; the D is unclear. From germline, CDR1 is SGDLS and CDR2 YYNGEE. The CDR3 sequence is 17 residues long. The V end was cut by 4 bases, the J end by 0 bases, with 17 bases between. In DNA, the CDR3 is TGTGCCAGCAGCCCCTGGCCCGATGCAGGCTCTGGAAACACCATATATTTT. This translates into CASSPWPDAGSGNTIYF.

This clone was seen a few times. The chain uses TRBV6-1 and TRBJ2-2; D gene unclear. Germline V gene lookup returns CDR1 MNHNS and CDR2 SASEGT. V lost 3 bases and J 4 bases, leaving 6 bases between the germline ends. There are 13 residues in the CDR3. The CDR3 region has the DNA TGTGCCAGCAGTGAGATTGGCACCGGGGAGCTGTTTTTT. Its protein is CASSEIGTGELFF.